This TCR beta chain was observed in a study of cytomegalovirus exposure and HLA in healthy donors. 60 Vbeta and 13 Jbeta primers were used in PCR. Profiled with immunoSEQ multiplex PCR; TCRdb holds only in-frame clones, not every one. The table includes more than 90,000 clones, approximately 70% detected once. V lost 0 bases to trimming and J lost 5 bases, with 16 bases between them. Per germline, CDR1 SEHNR and CDR2 FQNEAQ (reference sequence). This CDR3 region has 17 residues. The chain combines TRBV7-9 with TRBJ2-2; D not certain. Specimen: PBMCs. The sequence was collected from a man under 40 in good health and CMV-seropositive. DNA of the CDR3: TGTGCCAGCAGCTTAGCCTCTGGCAGGTCGATGACCGGGGAGCTGTTTTTT. Protein: CASSLASGRSMTGELFF. Looking up the rest from reference TRBV7-9 and TRBJ2-2 gives the full variable domain: DTGVSQNPRHKITKRGQNVTFRCDPISEHNRLYWYRQTLGQGPEFLTYFQNEAQLEKSRLLSDRFSAERPKGSFSTLEIQRTEQGDSAMYLCASSLASGRSMTGELFFGEGSRLTVL.